A selection of T cell receptor beta chains follows, all from one sample in a study of T cells after yellow fever vaccination. MiXCR, applied by TCRdb to the 5' RACE reads, yields one record per CDR3 protein. This repertoire shows 300,000 to 350,000 distinct CDR3 sequences, roughly 4% found once; its top ten account for about 24%. This specimen was PBMCs, taken 5 days after the yellow fever booster vaccination. The receptors here all came from a man between 18 and 29 years old who received the YFV17D yellow fever vaccine. The CDR3 runs from the conserved cysteine through the conserved F or W. A D gene is named only where the DNA matches it firmly. Only some rows state a clone size, as once, few, many or a class for expanded clones.

j_call clone_size v_call d_call cdr3_nt cdr3_aa
TRBJ2-5 - TRBV6-6 TRBD1 TGTGCCAGCAGCGAGACAGGGGGCTTTACAACTAGAAAAGAGACCCAGTACTTC CASSETGGFTTRKETQYF
TRBJ2-5 few TRBV19 TRBD2 TGTGCCAGTAGTCATTCTAGCGGGGGGGCCCGGGCGACCCAGTACTTC CASSHSSGGARATQYF
TRBJ2-5 many TRBV11-2 - TGTGCCAGCAGCTGGGGTGCATCCGGGTTTCTAGAGACCCAGTACTTC CASSWGASGFLETQYF
TRBJ2-1 few TRBV7-2 - TGTGCCAGCAGCTTACAAAGTTCTGAGCAGTTCTTC CASSLQSSEQFF
TRBJ2-2 few TRBV7-9 - TGTGCCAGCACCCCAGGGCCAAGAACCGGGGAGCTGTTTTTT CASTPGPRTGELFF
TRBJ1-4 - TRBV19 - TGTGCCAGTAGTACGGTACAGGCATCGTATAATGAAAAACTGTTTTTT CASSTVQASYNEKLFF
TRBJ2-1 few TRBV6-5 TRBD1 TGTGCCAGCAGTAACGGACAGGTTAGAGTTGAGCAGTTCTTC CASSNGQVRVEQFF
TRBJ2-6 few TRBV7-2 - TGTGCCAGCAGCTCCGTATGGGGTGCCACCTCTGGGGCCAACGTCCTGACTTTC CASSSVWGATSGANVLTF
TRBJ2-7 few TRBV18 - TGTGCCAGCTCACCGCGGGACTTTGGATACGAGCAGTACTTC CASSPRDFGYEQYF
TRBJ2-2 many TRBV12-5 TRBD1 TGTGCTAGTGGTTTTAAGGGGGCGATCGACACCGGGGAGCTGTTTTTT CASGFKGAIDTGELFF
TRBJ1-4 - TRBV7-2 - TGTGCCAGCAGCTTAATGTCGGGTAGGGGAAGAAAACTGTTTTTT CASSLMSGRGRKLFF
TRBJ1-1 few TRBV5-1 TRBD1 TGCGCCAGCAGCTGGACAGGGGAGCCTGAAGCTTTCTTT CASSWTGEPEAFF
TRBJ2-3 - TRBV23-1 - TGCGCCAGCAGTCAAACAGGGAGAGTGGTTACAGATACGCAGTATTTT CASSQTGRVVTDTQYF
TRBJ1-1 many TRBV10-1 TRBD1 TGCGCCAGCAGTGAGTCGACAGGGAGCCCTGAAGCTTTCTTT CASSESTGSPEAFF
TRBJ2-5 few TRBV20-1 - TGCAGTGCTAGGTCGACAGACCTAGAGACCCAGTACTTC CSARSTDLETQYF
TRBJ1-1 - TRBV6-2/TRBV6-3 - TGTGCCAGCAAAGAAGGGTTTACTGAAGCTTTCTTT CASKEGFTEAFF
TRBJ1-6 few TRBV6-5 - TGTGCCAGCACCCAGGGCTGGGGTGGAGATTCACCCCTCCACTTT CASTQGWGGDSPLHF
TRBJ1-5 few TRBV12-5 - TGTGCTAGTGGTTTCCACAGGGTTCAGCCCCAGCATTTT CASGFHRVQPQHF
TRBJ1-6 many TRBV7-2 - TGTGCCAGCAGCTTATTCCCCAGGGACTCACCCCTCCACTTT CASSLFPRDSPLHF
TRBJ1-5 few TRBV27 - TGTGCCAGCAGTTCTGCGACGGGTAGCAATCAGCCCCAGCATTTT CASSSATGSNQPQHF
TRBJ2-1 - TRBV19 - TGTGCCAGTAGTATAGACAGGGGCTATGAGCAGTTCTTC CASSIDRGYEQFF
TRBJ1-1 - TRBV5-1 TRBD1 TGCGCCAGCAGCCGCGCAGGGGGTATGAACACTGAAGCTTTCTTT CASSRAGGMNTEAFF
TRBJ1-1 - TRBV12-3/TRBV12-4 - TGTGCCAGCGGTGCAGGGGAAGCTTTCTTT CASGAGEAFF
TRBJ2-7 few TRBV7-9 - TGTGCCAGCAGCTCCCCGGGACACGACTCCTACGAGCAGTACTTC CASSSPGHDSYEQYF
TRBJ2-3 many TRBV7-2 - TGTGCCAGCAGCTTTTCCGCAGATACGCAGTATTTT CASSFSADTQYF
TRBJ2-7 many TRBV7-2 - TGTGCCAGCAGCTTAGTGGGGCCCCCCTACGAGCAGTACTTC CASSLVGPPYEQYF
TRBJ2-1 - TRBV7-9 - TGTGCCAGCAGCCGTGGATTGAGCTCCTACAATGAGCAGTTCTTC CASSRGLSSYNEQFF
TRBJ1-5 many TRBV7-2 - TGTGCCAGCAGCTTAGGGGCAGGGAATCGGGGGGATCAGCCCCAGCATTTT CASSLGAGNRGDQPQHF
TRBJ1-6 few TRBV20-1 - TGCAGTGCTACCGACCCCTATAATTCACCCCTCCACTTT CSATDPYNSPLHF